This T cell receptor (beta chain) was captured by sequencing in a study of blood T cell repertoires in COVID-19. The CDR3 loop spans 12 amino acids. Between the trimmed V and J ends, which lost 8 bases and 4 bases, there was a span of 9 bases. Germline V gene lookup returns CDR1 LNHDA and CDR2 SQIVND (reference sequence). This table comes from immunoSEQ multiplex PCR, and its TCRdb copy is limited to in-frame clones, with some not included. The sample carries about 280,000 clones, around 85% recorded once. The sequenced material came from PBMCs or T cells enriched from blood (not recorded which). The sequence was collected from a woman aged 45-65 years who had recovered from COVID-19. The rearrangement links TRBV19 to TRBJ1-3, with D uncertain. CDR3 region: CASLAVGNTIYF. The CDR3 nucleotides read TGTGCCAGTCTTGCGGTGGGAAACACCATATATTTT.